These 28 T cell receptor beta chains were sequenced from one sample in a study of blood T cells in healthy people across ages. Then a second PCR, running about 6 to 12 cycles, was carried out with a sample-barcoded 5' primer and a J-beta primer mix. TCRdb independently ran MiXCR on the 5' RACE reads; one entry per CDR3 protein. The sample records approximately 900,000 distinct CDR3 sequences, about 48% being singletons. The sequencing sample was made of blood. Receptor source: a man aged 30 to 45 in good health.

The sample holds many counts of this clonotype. This chain's CDR3 is CASSQEASGGGTDTQYF. CDR3 DNA sequence: TGTGCCAGCAGCCAAGAGGCCTCGGGCGGGGGCACAGATACGCAGTATTTT. The V gene is TRBV4-2, the J gene TRBJ2-3, with TRBD2 as a possible D gene (6 bases). CDR3 length: 17 amino acids. The germline CDR1 and CDR2 sequences are LGHNA and YNFKEQ. Trimming left V 0 bases short and J 1 base short, with 14 bases between.

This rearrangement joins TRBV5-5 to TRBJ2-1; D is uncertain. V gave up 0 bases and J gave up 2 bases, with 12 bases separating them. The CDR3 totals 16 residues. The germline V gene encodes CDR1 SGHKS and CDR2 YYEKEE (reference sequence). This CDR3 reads CASSLDSSFPYNEQFF. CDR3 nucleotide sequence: TGTGCCAGCAGCTTGGACTCATCTTTTCCCTACAATGAGCAGTTCTTC.

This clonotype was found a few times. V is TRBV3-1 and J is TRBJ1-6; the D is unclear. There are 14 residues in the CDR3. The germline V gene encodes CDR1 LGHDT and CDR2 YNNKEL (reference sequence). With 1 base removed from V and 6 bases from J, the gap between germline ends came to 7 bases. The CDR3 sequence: CASSQGDTNSPLHF. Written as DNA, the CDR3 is TGTGCCAGCAGCCAAGGGGATACTAATTCACCCCTCCACTTT.

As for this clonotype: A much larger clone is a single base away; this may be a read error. The DNA of the CDR3 is TGTGCCAGCAGCTCCGTTCGGACGGTCGACAATGAGCAGTTCTTC. This translates into CASSSVRTVDNEQFF. This rearrangement joins TRBV7-8 to TRBJ2-1; D remains unclear. This CDR3 is 15 amino acids long. The V end was cut by 4 bases, the J end by 5 bases, with 15 bases between. Germline loops: CDR1 SGHVS, CDR2 FQNEAQ.

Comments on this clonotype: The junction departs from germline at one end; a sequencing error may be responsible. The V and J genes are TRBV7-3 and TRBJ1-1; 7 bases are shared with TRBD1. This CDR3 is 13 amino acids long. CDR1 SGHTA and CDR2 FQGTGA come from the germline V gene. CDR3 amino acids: CAGSLGQEGEAFF. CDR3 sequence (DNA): TGTGCCGGCAGCTTAGGACAGGAGGGTGAAGCTTTCTTT. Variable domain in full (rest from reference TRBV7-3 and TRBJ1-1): GAGVSQTPSNKVTEKGKYVELRCDPISGHTALYWYRQSLGQGPEFLIYFQGTGAADDSGLPNDRFFAVRPEGSVSTLKIQRTERGDSAVYLCAGSLGQEGEAFFGQGTRLTVV.

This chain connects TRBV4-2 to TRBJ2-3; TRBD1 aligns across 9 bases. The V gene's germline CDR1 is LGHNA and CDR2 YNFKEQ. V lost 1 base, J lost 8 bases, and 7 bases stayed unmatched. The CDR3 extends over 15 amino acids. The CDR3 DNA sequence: TGTGCCAGCAGCCAAGCCGGACAGGGGCTGGGTACGCAGTATTTT. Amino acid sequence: CASSQAGQGLGTQYF.

The CDR3 spells CARRQGLNYGYTF. The DNA of the CDR3 is TGTGCCAGACGACAGGGGCTTAACTATGGCTACACCTTC. V gene TRBV30 combines with J gene TRBJ1-2; 8 bases line up with TRBD1. The trim removed 8 bases at V and 1 base at J, leaving 6 bases unmatched. From germline, CDR1 is GTSNPN and CDR2 SVGIG (reference sequence). This CDR3 has 13 residues.

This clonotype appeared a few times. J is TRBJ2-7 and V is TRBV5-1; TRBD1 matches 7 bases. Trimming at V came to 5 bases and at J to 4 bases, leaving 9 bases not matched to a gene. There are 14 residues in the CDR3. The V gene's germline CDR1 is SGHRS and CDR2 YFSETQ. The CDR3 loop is CASRPQTGPYEQYF. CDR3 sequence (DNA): TGCGCCAGCAGACCTCAGACAGGGCCTTACGAGCAGTACTTC.

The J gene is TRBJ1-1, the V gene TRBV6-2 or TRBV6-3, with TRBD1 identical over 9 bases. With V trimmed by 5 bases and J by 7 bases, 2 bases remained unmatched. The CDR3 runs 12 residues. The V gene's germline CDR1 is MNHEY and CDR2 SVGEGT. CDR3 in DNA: TGTGCCAGCAGTCGGGACAGGGATGAAGCTTTCTTT. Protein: CASSRDRDEAFF.

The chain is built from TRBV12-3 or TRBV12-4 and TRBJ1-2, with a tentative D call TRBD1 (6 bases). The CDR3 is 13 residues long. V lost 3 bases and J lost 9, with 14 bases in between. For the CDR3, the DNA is TGTGCCAGCAGTTTTCGGGGGGCGAGTAGCTACACCTTC. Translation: CASSFRGASSYTF.

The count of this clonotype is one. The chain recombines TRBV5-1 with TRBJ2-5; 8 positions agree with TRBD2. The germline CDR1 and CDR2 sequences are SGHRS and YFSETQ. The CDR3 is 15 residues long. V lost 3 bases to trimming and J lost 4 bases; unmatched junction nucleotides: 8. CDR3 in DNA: TGCGCCAGCAGCTCACTAGCGGTGGGGGCAGAGACCCAGTACTTC. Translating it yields CASSSLAVGAETQYF.

The CDR3 bases are TGTGCCAGCAGCCCAGCCTATACAGGGGATTCACCCCTCCACTTT. Its translation: CASSPAYTGDSPLHF. J is TRBJ1-6 and V is TRBV3-1; 7 nucleotides agree with TRBD1. Germline V lookup: CDR1 LGHDT, CDR2 YNNKEL (reference sequence). This CDR3 has 15 amino acids. With V trimmed by 4 bases and J by 8 bases, 8 bases remained unmatched.

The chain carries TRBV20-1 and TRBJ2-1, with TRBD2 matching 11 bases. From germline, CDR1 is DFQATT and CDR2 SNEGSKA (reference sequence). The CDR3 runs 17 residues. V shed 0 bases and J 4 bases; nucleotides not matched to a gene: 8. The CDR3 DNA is TGCAGTGCTAGAGATGCCCTAAGACTAGCGGGGTACAATGAGCAGTTCTTC. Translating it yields CSARDALRLAGYNEQFF.

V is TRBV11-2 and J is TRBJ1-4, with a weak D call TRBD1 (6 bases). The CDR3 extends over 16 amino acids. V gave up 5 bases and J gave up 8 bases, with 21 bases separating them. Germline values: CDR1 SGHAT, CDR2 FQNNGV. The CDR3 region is CASSARMVGGGEKLFF. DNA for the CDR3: TGTGCCAGCAGCGCCCGGATGGTAGGGGGTGGCGAAAAACTGTTTTTT.

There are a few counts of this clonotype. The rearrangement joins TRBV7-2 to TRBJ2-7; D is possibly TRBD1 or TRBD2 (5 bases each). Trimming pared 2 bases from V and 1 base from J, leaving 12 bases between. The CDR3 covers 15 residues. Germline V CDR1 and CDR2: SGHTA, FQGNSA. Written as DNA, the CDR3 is TGTGCCAGCAGCTTAAGTCCAGGGAGTTCCTACGAGCAGTACTTC. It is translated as CASSLSPGSSYEQYF.

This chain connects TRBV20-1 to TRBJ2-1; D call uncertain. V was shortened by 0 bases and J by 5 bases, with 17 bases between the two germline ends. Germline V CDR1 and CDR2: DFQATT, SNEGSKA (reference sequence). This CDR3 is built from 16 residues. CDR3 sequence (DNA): TGCAGTGCTAGAGATCTGGTCTGCCCCACCGACAATGAGCAGTTCTTC. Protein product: CSARDLVCPTDNEQFF.

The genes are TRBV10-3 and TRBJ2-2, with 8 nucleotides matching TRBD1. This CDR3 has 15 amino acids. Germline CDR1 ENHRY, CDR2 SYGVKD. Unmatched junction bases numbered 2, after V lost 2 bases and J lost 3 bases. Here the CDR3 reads CAISEMDRDTGELFF. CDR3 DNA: TGTGCCATCAGTGAGATGGACAGGGACACCGGGGAGCTGTTTTTT.

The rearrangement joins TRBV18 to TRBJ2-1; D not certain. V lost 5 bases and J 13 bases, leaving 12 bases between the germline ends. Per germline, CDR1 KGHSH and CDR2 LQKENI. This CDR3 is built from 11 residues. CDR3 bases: TGTGCCAGCTCAACAGAAAAGACCCAGTTCTTC. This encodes CASSTEKTQFF. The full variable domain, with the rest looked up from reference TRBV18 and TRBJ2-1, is NAGVMQNPRHLVRRRGQEARLRCSPMKGHSHVYWYRQLPEEGLKFMVYLQKENIIDESGMPKERFSAEFPKEGPSILRIQQVVRGDSAAYFCASSTEKTQFFGPGTRLTVL.

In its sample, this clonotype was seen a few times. The CDR3 is CASSQRLAGEETQYF. The CDR3 DNA sequence: TGCGCCAGCAGCCAAAGACTAGCGGGGGAAGAGACCCAGTACTTC. The genes are TRBV4-1 and TRBJ2-5; 12 bases agree with TRBD2. The CDR3 is 15 residues long. The germline V gene has CDR1 MGHRA and CDR2 YSYEKL. Germline trimming cut 2 bases from V and 3 bases from J; bases unmatched to any gene: 1.

This CDR3 is CASSLVALTDTQYF. The CDR3 coding sequence is TGTGCCAGCAGCTTAGTGGCCTTAACAGATACGCAGTATTTT. The chain has TRBV7-9 and TRBJ2-3; D is ambiguous. Germline values: CDR1 SEHNR, CDR2 FQNEAQ (reference sequence). The CDR3 length is 14 residues. V was pared by 1 base and J by 3 bases, with 8 bases between.

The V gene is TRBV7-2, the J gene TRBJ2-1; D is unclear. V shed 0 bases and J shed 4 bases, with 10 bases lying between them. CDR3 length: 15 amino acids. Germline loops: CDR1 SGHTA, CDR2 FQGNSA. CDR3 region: CASSLADLRYNEQFF. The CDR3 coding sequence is TGTGCCAGCAGCTTAGCGGATCTGCGGTACAATGAGCAGTTCTTC.

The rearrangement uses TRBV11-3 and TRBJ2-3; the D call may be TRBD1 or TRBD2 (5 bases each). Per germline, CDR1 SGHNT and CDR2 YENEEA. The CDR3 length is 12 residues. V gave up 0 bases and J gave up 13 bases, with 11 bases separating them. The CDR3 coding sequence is TGTGCCAGCAGCTTAGAAAGGGGAGAAGAGTATTTT. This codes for CASSLERGEEYF.

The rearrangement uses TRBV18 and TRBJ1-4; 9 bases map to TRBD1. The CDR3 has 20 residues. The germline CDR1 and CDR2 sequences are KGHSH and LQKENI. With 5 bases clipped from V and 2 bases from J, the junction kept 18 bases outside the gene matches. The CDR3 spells CASSSAIETGGFSTNEKLFF. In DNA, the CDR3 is TGTGCCAGCTCATCAGCCATTGAGACAGGGGGTTTCAGCACTAATGAAAAACTGTTTTTT.

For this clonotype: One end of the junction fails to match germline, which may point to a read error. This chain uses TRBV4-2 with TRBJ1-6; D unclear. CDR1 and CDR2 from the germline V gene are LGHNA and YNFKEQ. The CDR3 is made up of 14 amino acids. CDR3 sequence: CASSQDSFNSPLHF. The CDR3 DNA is TGTGCCAGCAGCCAAGATTCCTTTAATTCACCCCTCCACTTT.

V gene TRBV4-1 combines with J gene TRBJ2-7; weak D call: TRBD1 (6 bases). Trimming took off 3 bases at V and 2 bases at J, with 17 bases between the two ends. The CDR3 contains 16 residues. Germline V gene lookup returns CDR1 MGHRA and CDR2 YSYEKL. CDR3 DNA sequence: TGCGCCAGCAGCCAGGAATGGGGGCTTCCGACCTACGAGCAGTACTTC. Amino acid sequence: CASSQEWGLPTYEQYF.

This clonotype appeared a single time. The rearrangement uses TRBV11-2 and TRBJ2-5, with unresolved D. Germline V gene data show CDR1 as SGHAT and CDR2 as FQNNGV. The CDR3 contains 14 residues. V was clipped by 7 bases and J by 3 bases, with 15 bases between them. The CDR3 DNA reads TGTGCCAGCACCACCCTAAGAACCAAAGAGACCCAGTACTTC. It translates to CASTTLRTKETQYF.

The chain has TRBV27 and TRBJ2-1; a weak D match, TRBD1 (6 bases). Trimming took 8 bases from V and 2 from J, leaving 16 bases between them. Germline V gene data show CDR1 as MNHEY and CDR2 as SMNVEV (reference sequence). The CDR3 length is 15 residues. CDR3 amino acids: CASASAGVTYNEQFF. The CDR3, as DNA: TGTGCCAGCGCCTCAGCAGGGGTGACCTACAATGAGCAGTTCTTC.

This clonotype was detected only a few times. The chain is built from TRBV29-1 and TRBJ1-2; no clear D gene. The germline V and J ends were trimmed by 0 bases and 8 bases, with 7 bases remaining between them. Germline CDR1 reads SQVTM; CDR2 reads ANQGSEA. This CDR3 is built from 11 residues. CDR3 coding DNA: TGCAGCGTTGAAGAAAGTACGGGCTACACCTTC. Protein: CSVEESTGYTF.